The 7 T cell receptor beta chains presented below share a single source sample, sequenced in a study of T cell repertoires in cytomegalovirus infection. These receptors have no known antigen. TCRdb reprocessed the reads with MiXCR, giving one entry per CDR3 protein. The sample includes a few hundred thousand distinct CDR3 sequences, about 34% of them seen just once. The sequenced sample was cultured PBMCs, obtained from culture after CMV antigen stimulation. The receptors derive from a human donor in good health (CMV status not recorded). Some clones in this sample may be carry-over from other donors' samples.

The table lists this clonotype with a few counts. This chain links TRBV7-2 with TRBJ1-4; D may be TRBD1 (5 bases). This CDR3 comprises 11 residues. Germline-derived CDR1 and CDR2 are SGHTA and FQGNSA. The germline V and J ends were trimmed by 6 bases and 15 bases, with 14 bases remaining between them. CDR3 sequence: CASSLPGPVFF. DNA for the CDR3: TGTGCCAGCAGTTTACCGGGACCTGTGTTTTTT.

The chain links TRBV2 to TRBJ1-1; 9 bases match TRBD1. With 8 bases clipped from V and 0 bases from J, the junction kept 7 bases outside the gene matches. The CDR3 consists of 15 residues. Germline V gives CDR1 SNHLY, CDR2 FYNNEI. The CDR3 DNA reads as TGTGCCAGCTGTGGACAGGGGAATGTGAACACTGAAGCTTTCTTT. Translation: CASCGQGNVNTEAFF.

V usage is TRBV7-2 and J usage is TRBJ1-2, with D perhaps matching TRBD1 (5 bases). The CDR3 is made up of 15 amino acids. The germline CDR1 and CDR2 sequences are SGHTA and FQGNSA. Deletions cut 0 bases from V and 3 bases from J, with 11 bases between. The DNA of the CDR3 is TGTGCCAGCAGCTTAGCAGCGGGACCGGACTATGGCTACACCTTC. Its translation is CASSLAAGPDYGYTF.

The rearrangement joins TRBV18 to TRBJ2-6, with TRBD1 identical over 10 bases. This CDR3 comprises 17 residues. Germline-derived CDR1 and CDR2 are KGHSH and LQKENI. V gave up 4 bases and J gave up 1 base; unmatched junction bases: 4. The CDR3 sequence: CASSRQGAKSGANVLTF. The CDR3 bases are TGTGCCAGCTCACGACAGGGGGCCAAGTCTGGGGCCAACGTCCTGACTTTC.

This clonotype was detected ten times or more. This chain links TRBV10-3 with TRBJ1-1, with a weak D call TRBD1 (5 bases). Germline V gene lookup returns CDR1 ENHRY and CDR2 SYGVKD. The CDR3 has 13 amino acids. V gave up 6 bases and J gave up 3 bases, with 11 bases separating them. CDR3 bases: TGTGCCATCAGGGGGAGGGGAGACACTGAAGCTTTCTTT. This translates into CAIRGRGDTEAFF.

This chain links TRBV28 with TRBJ1-4; 7 bases fit TRBD1. The trim removed 7 bases at V and 0 bases at J, leaving 5 bases unmatched. This CDR3 is 15 amino acids long. In germline, CDR1 is MDHEN, CDR2 SYDVKM. For the CDR3, the DNA is TGTGCCAGCATCCCCGGACAGGCAACTAATGAAAAACTGTTTTTT. This gives the protein CASIPGQATNEKLFF.

V usage is TRBV6-6 and J usage is TRBJ2-7, with D perhaps TRBD1 or TRBD2 (5 bases each). CDR3 length: 14 residues. Germline V gene lookup returns CDR1 MNHNY and CDR2 SVGAGI (reference sequence). V lost 5 bases and J lost 7, with 18 bases in between. The chain's CDR3 is CASSPGTPVREQYV. CDR3 bases: TGTGCCAGCAGTCCCGGGACCCCCGTGAGGGAGCAGTACGTC.